This T cell receptor beta chain derives from a study of T cell responses to AZD1222 COVID-19 vaccine. Study results and caveats: Breadth and depth of Spike-specific TCRs rose after two AZD1222 doses.

Trimming removed 5 bases from V and 7 bases from J, with 14 bases in between. Germline V gene sequence: CDR1 SGHVS, CDR2 FQNEAQ. This CDR3 region has 13 residues. Assay used: immunoSEQ multiplex PCR; TCRdb lists only in-frame clones, some missing. The sample holds around 140,000 clones, approximately 85% seen once. This clone has just one count. Its antigen remains unknown. The material sequenced was peripheral blood, taken on day 0 of AZD1222 vaccination. The source is an adult in good health. The gene calls are TRBV7-8 and TRBJ1-1, with D unclear. The CDR3 protein is CASSLQRDLEAFF. CDR3 DNA: TGTGCCAGCAGCCTACAAAGAGACCTTGAAGCTTTCTTT.